Below, 26 T cell receptor beta chains from the same sample are listed, as sequenced in a study of blood T cell repertoires in COVID-19. The table came from immunoSEQ multiplex PCR; TCRdb's copy has only in-frame clones and leaves some out. The sample holds about 390,000 clones, about 87% seen once. Material for sequencing was peripheral blood. These receptors all come from a woman aged 55-69 years with COVID-19, enrolled during active disease.

The DNA of the CDR3 is TGTGCCAGCAGTTTTAACAGGGGAAGACCCCTCCACTTT. As protein: CASSFNRGRPLHF. The chain uses TRBV6-5 and TRBJ1-6; 7 nucleotides agree with TRBD1. V was clipped by 4 bases and J by 12 bases; unmatched bases: 6. This CDR3 comprises 13 residues. Germline V CDR1 and CDR2: MNHEY, SVGAGI.

This rearrangement joins TRBV11-2 to TRBJ2-1, with 11 bases aligning to TRBD2. V lost 6 bases, J lost 0 bases, and 4 bases stayed unmatched. Per germline, CDR1 SGHAT and CDR2 FQNNGV. The CDR3 is 16 residues long. The CDR3 loop reads CASSPSGGFSYNEQFF. The CDR3 nucleotides are TGTGCCAGCAGTCCTAGCGGGGGGTTCTCCTACAATGAGCAGTTCTTC.

The chain has TRBV6-5 and TRBJ1-1; D may be TRBD1 (5 bases). The CDR3 has 13 residues. CDR1 MNHEY and CDR2 SVGAGI come from the germline V gene. V lost 4 bases to trimming and J lost 1 base, with 7 bases between them. CDR3 nucleotides: TGTGCCAGCAGTTGGGGCCAGAACACTGAAGCTTTCTTT. The encoded protein is CASSWGQNTEAFF.

The gene calls are TRBV5-1 and TRBJ1-1; D gene uncertain. Germline V CDR1 and CDR2: SGHRS, YFSETQ. The CDR3 length is 15 residues. V dropped 4 bases and J dropped 1 base, with 14 bases sitting between them. The CDR3 sequence: CASSPLDPGNTEAFF. DNA for the CDR3: TGCGCCAGCAGCCCACTGGATCCGGGGAACACTGAAGCTTTCTTT.

The gene calls are TRBV5-1 and TRBJ2-7; possible D gene TRBD1, 6 bases. Between the trimmed V and J ends, which lost 4 bases and 1 base, there was a span of 18 bases. This CDR3 is 16 amino acids long. From germline, CDR1 is SGHRS and CDR2 YFSETQ. The CDR3 bases are TGCGCCAGCAGCCCCAACCCTACACAGGGATCCTACGAGCAGTACTTC. As protein: CASSPNPTQGSYEQYF.

This rearrangement joins TRBV11-2 to TRBJ2-3; D might be TRBD1 (5 bases). This CDR3 region has 15 residues. The germline V gene encodes CDR1 SGHAT and CDR2 FQNNGV. Deletions cut 2 bases from V and 2 bases from J, with 11 bases between. The CDR3 spells CASSLYRQTTDTQYF. In DNA form, the CDR3 reads TGTGCCAGCAGCTTATACAGGCAGACCACAGATACGCAGTATTTT.

This sequence joins TRBV4-1 and TRBJ2-2, with 9 bases aligning to TRBD1. The germline V gene has CDR1 MGHRA and CDR2 YSYEKL. The CDR3 runs to 19 residues. Germline trimming cut 0 bases from V and 5 bases from J; bases unmatched to any gene: 13. CDR3 amino acids: CASSQDGTGSRGKTGELFF. CDR3 coding DNA: TGCGCCAGCAGCCAAGACGGGACAGGGTCAAGGGGAAAAACCGGGGAGCTGTTTTTT.

This chain uses TRBV7-9 with TRBJ1-2; no definite D call. CDR1 is SEHNR and CDR2 is FQNEAQ in the germline V gene (reference sequence). V gave up 3 bases and J gave up 6 bases, with 5 bases separating them. The CDR3 has 11 residues. CDR3 coding DNA: TGTGCCAGCAGCTTCACAGATGGCTACACCTTC. Encoded protein: CASSFTDGYTF.

V gene TRBV5-4 combines with J gene TRBJ1-6, with a tentative D call TRBD1 (5 bases). In germline, CDR1 is SGHNT, CDR2 YYREEE (reference sequence). The CDR3 length is 17 residues. V was clipped by 4 bases and J by 0 bases, with 14 bases between them. The CDR3 bases are TGTGCCAGCAGCCTGGGCGGGGCCAGCTCCTATAATTCACCCCTCCACTTT. It specifies CASSLGGASSYNSPLHF.

The rearrangement joins TRBV7-9 to TRBJ1-1; D is unresolved. This CDR3 is 14 amino acids long. Looked up from germline, CDR1 is SEHNR and CDR2 is FQNEAQ (reference sequence). V lost 2 bases, J lost 4 bases, and 11 bases lay in between. CDR3 sequence: CASSLFQEGTEAFF. CDR3 DNA sequence: TGTGCCAGCAGCTTATTTCAGGAGGGCACTGAAGCTTTCTTT.

This chain connects TRBV16 to TRBJ1-1; D unresolved. This CDR3 has 14 amino acids. Trimming pared 4 bases from V and 0 bases from J, leaving 9 bases between. CDR1 KGHSY and CDR2 FQNENV come from the germline V gene. The CDR3 reads CASSLQAMNTEAFF. As DNA, the CDR3 is TGTGCCAGCAGCCTGCAAGCCATGAACACTGAAGCTTTCTTT.

The chain uses TRBV6-1 and TRBJ1-4, with 11 bases aligning to TRBD1. The CDR3 is 15 amino acids. CDR1 is MNHNS, CDR2 SASEGT, per germline. V lost 6 bases, J lost 8 bases, and 8 bases stayed unmatched. CDR3: CASSNPGQGEEKLFF. The CDR3, as DNA: TGTGCCAGCAGCAACCCGGGACAGGGGGAAGAAAAACTGTTTTTT.

V usage is TRBV5-6 and J usage is TRBJ1-1, with 7 bases identical to TRBD1. Germline V gene data show CDR1 as SGHDT and CDR2 as YYEEEE. The junction had 14 bases not matched to a gene; V was cut back by 5 bases and J by 7 bases. The CDR3 covers 15 residues. The DNA for the CDR3 is TGTGCCAGCAGACCCACCGGACAGGTTGGTGATGAAGCTTTCTTT. Translation: CASRPTGQVGDEAFF.

In this sample, this clone turned up once. V usage is TRBV10-3 and J usage is TRBJ2-7; a possible D gene is TRBD2 (7 bases). Germline CDR1 reads ENHRY; CDR2 reads SYGVKD. V was cut by 1 base and J by 6 bases, with 16 bases left in between. This CDR3 has 15 amino acids. The CDR3 spells CAISEWEGGAFEQYF. The CDR3 coding sequence is TGTGCCATCAGTGAGTGGGAGGGGGGGGCGTTCGAGCAGTACTTC.

V is TRBV15 and J is TRBJ2-7; D gene unclear. V dropped 0 bases and J dropped 3 bases, with 6 bases sitting between them. This CDR3 contains 13 residues. CDR1 and CDR2 (germline): LNHNV, YYDKDF (reference sequence). DNA of the CDR3: TGTGCCACCAGCAGAGACAGTCTCTACGAGCAGTACTTC. Protein product: CATSRDSLYEQYF.

The CDR3 DNA sequence: TGTGCCAGCTCACCAAGGACAGGGTTCGATGAGCAGTTCTTC. Translation: CASSPRTGFDEQFF. V and J are TRBV18 and TRBJ2-1, with 8 bases identical to TRBD1. Germline-derived CDR1 and CDR2 are KGHSH and LQKENI. The ends lost 2 bases at V and 8 bases at J; junction bases unmatched: 5. The CDR3 spans 14 residues.

The chain recombines TRBV7-2 with TRBJ1-5, with TRBD1 matching over 7 bases. This CDR3 has 16 amino acids. CDR1 and CDR2 (germline): SGHTA, FQGNSA. The V gene end was trimmed by 1 base and the J gene end by 3 bases; junction bases not matched to a gene: 6. The CDR3 loop is CASSLVGGRSNQPQHF. The CDR3 nucleotides are TGTGCCAGCAGCTTAGTAGGGGGCAGGTCCAATCAGCCCCAGCATTTT.

In this sample, this clone turned up a few times. The rearrangement joins TRBV7-6 to TRBJ2-2; D may be TRBD2 (5 bases). Trimming took off 3 bases at V and 10 bases at J, with 9 bases between the two ends. Germline values: CDR1 SGHVS, CDR2 FNYEAQ. This CDR3 contains 12 residues. Here the CDR3 DNA reads TGTGCCAGCAGCTTTCGGGGTACGGAGCTGTTTTTT. Amino acids: CASSFRGTELFF.

The rearrangement uses TRBV6-5 and TRBJ2-7; D may be TRBD1 (6 bases). CDR3 length: 14 amino acids. The V and J ends lost 5 bases and 3 bases respectively, with 14 bases between them. Germline loops: CDR1 MNHEY, CDR2 SVGAGI. This CDR3 reads CASSKQGALYEQYF. CDR3 nucleotide sequence: TGTGCCAGCAGTAAACAGGGTGCGCTCTACGAGCAGTACTTC.

The chain has TRBV5-6 and TRBJ2-5, with D uncertain. Looked up from germline, CDR1 is SGHDT and CDR2 is YYEEEE. The V gene lost 0 bases and the J gene lost 2 bases, with 8 bases spanning the gap. The CDR3 loop spans 14 amino acids. The CDR3 spells CASSLVMSQETQYF. CDR3 nucleotide sequence: TGTGCCAGCAGCTTGGTTATGAGTCAAGAGACCCAGTACTTC.

The J gene is TRBJ1-4, the V gene TRBV7-2, with 7 bases matching TRBD1. The V and J ends lost 1 base and 7 bases, in that order; junction bases with no gene match: 3. The length of the CDR3 is 14 residues. The germline CDR1 and CDR2 sequences are SGHTA and FQGNSA. The CDR3 loop is CASSLDRGSEKLFF. The CDR3 coding sequence is TGTGCCAGCAGCTTAGACAGGGGAAGTGAAAAACTGTTTTTT.

The chain couples TRBV19 to TRBJ1-6; D may be TRBD1 (5 bases). Germline assignment: CDR1 LNHDA and CDR2 SQIVND (reference sequence). V was trimmed by 3 bases and J by 6 bases, leaving 9 bases between them. CDR3 length equals 14 residues. The CDR3 loop is CASSIRVSNSPLHF. The CDR3 DNA is TGTGCCAGTAGTATCAGGGTCTCTAATTCACCCCTCCACTTT.

The chain has TRBV28 and TRBJ1-5, with 8 bases that match TRBD1. After removal of 5 bases from V and 9 bases from J, the junction contained 9 bases not matched to a gene. The length of the CDR3 is 14 residues. Germline CDR1 is MDHEN and CDR2 is SYDVKM. CDR3 sequence (DNA): TGTGCCAGCAGTCCCTCGCAGGGGGCTATGCCCCAGCATTTT. Protein product: CASSPSQGAMPQHF.

This chain connects TRBV3-1 (or the pseudogene TRBV3-2) to TRBJ2-4; TRBD2 agrees at 11 bases. The germline V gene encodes CDR1 LGHDT and CDR2 YNNKEL (reference sequence). V lost 0 bases and J lost 7; bases outside the gene matches: 8. The CDR3 runs 17 residues. The CDR3 loop is CASSQDPSGGQVNIQYF. Here the CDR3 DNA reads TGTGCCAGCAGCCAAGATCCTAGCGGGGGGCAGGTGAACATTCAGTACTTC.

The rearrangement uses TRBV7-9 and TRBJ2-7; 9 bases line up with TRBD1. The V gene end was trimmed by 0 bases and the J gene end by 9 bases; junction bases not matched to a gene: 3. CDR1 and CDR2 (germline): SEHNR, FQNEAQ (reference sequence). The CDR3 runs 13 residues. The CDR3 protein is CASSLAGQGGQYF. CDR3 bases: TGTGCCAGCAGCTTAGCGGGACAGGGAGGGCAGTACTTC.

The CDR3 region is CASSYSGQGATDTQYF. DNA of the CDR3: TGTGCCAGCAGTTACTCGGGACAGGGGGCCACAGATACGCAGTATTTT. The rearrangement links TRBV27 to TRBJ2-3; 12 nucleotides align to TRBD1. V lost 4 bases, J lost 2 bases, and 4 bases stayed unmatched. This CDR3 is built from 16 residues. Germline CDR1 reads MNHEY; CDR2 reads SMNVEV (reference sequence).